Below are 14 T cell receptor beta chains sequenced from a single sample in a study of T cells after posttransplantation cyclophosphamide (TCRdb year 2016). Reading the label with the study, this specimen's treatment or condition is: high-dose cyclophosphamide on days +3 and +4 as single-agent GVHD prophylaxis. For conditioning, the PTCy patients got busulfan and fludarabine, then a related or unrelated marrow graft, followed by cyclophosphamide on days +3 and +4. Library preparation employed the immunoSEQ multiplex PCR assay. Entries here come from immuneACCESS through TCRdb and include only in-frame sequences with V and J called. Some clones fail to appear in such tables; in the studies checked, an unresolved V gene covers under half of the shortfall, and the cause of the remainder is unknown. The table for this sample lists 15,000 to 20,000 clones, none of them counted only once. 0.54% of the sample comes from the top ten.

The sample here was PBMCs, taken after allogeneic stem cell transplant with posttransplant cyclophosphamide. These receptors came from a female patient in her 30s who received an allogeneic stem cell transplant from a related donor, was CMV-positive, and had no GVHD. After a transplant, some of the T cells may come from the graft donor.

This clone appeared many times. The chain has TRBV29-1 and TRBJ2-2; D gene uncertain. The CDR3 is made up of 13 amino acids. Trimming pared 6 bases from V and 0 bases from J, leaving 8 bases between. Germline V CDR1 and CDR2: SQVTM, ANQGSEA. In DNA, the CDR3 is TGCAGCGTACTACTTTCGAACACCGGGGAGCTGTTTTTT. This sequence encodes CSVLLSNTGELFF.

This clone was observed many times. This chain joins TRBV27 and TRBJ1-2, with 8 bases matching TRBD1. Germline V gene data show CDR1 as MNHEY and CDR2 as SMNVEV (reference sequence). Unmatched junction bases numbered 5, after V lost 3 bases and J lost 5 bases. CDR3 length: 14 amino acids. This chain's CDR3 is CASSFSGQGYGYTF. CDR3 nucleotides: TGTGCCAGCAGTTTCTCCGGACAGGGATATGGCTACACCTTC.

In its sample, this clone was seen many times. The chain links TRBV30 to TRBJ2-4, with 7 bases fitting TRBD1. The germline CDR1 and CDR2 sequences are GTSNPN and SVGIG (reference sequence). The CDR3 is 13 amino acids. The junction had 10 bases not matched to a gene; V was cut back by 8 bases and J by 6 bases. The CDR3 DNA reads TGTGCCCTTGTCTCCGGGACAGCAAACATTCAGTACTTC. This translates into CALVSGTANIQYF. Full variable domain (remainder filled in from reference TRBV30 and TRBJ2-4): SQTIHQWPATLVQPVGSPLSLECTVEGTSNPNLYWYRQAAGRGLQLLFYSVGIGQISSEVPQNLSASRPQDRQFILSSKKLLLSDSGFYLCALVSGTANIQYFGAGTRLSVL.

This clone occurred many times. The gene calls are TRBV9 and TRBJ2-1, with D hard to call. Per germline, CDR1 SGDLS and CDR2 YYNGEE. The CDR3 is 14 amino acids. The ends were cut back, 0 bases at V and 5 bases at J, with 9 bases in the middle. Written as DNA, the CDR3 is TGTGCCAGCAGCGTAGCGGGTACGGACAATGAGCAGTTCTTC. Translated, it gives CASSVAGTDNEQFF. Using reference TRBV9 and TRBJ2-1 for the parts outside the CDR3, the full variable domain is DSGVTQTPKHLITATGQRVTLRCSPRSGDLSVYWYQQSLDQGLQFLIQYYNGEERAKGNILERFSAQQFPDLHSELNLSSLELGDSALYFCASSVAGTDNEQFFGPGTRLTVL.

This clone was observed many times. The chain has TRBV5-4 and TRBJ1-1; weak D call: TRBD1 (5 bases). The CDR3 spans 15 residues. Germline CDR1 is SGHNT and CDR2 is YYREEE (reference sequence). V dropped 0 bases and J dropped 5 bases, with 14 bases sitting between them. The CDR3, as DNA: TGTGCCAGCAGCTTGGGGGGGGAGGGAAGTACTGAAGCTTTCTTT. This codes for CASSLGGEGSTEAFF.

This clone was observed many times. The CDR3 region is CASSLTGGYTF. CDR3 nucleotide sequence: TGTGCCAGCAGCCTGACAGGGGGCTACACCTTC. The chain recombines TRBV5-4 with TRBJ1-2; TRBD1 matches 7 bases. V lost 4 bases to trimming and J lost 8 bases; unmatched junction nucleotides: 2. Germline assignment: CDR1 SGHNT and CDR2 YYREEE (reference sequence). The CDR3 spans 11 residues.

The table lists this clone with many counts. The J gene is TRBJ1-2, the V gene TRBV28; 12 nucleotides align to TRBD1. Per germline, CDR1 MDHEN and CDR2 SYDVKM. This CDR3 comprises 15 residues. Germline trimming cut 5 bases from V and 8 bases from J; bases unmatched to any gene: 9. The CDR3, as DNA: TGTGCCAGCAGTGATCCGGGACAGGGGGCCCGGGGCTACACCTTC. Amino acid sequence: CASSDPGQGARGYTF.

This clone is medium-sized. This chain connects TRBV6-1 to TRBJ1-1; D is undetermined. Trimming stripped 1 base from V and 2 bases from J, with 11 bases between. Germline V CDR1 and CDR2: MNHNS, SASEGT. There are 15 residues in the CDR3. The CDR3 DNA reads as TGTGCCAGCAGTGAAGACGGAGGACCTAACACTGAAGCTTTCTTT. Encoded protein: CASSEDGGPNTEAFF.

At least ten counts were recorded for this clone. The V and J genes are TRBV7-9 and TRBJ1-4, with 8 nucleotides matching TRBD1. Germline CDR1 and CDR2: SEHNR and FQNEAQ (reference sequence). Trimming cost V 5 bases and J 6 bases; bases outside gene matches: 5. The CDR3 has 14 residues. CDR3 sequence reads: CASSRDRQYEKLFF. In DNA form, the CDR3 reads TGTGCCAGCAGCCGGGACAGGCAGTATGAAAAACTGTTTTTT. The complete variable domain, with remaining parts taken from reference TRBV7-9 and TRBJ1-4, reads DTGVSQNPRHKITKRGQNVTFRCDPISEHNRLYWYRQTLGQGPEFLTYFQNEAQLEKSRLLSDRFSAERPKGSFSTLEIQRTEQGDSAMYLCASSRDRQYEKLFFGSGTQLSVL.

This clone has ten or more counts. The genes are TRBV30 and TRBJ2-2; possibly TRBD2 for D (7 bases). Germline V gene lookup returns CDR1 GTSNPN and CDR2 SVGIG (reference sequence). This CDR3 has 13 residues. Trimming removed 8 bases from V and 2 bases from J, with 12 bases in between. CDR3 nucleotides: TGTGCCCGGGGAGGGACAAACACCGGGGAGCTGTTTTTT. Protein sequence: CARGGTNTGELFF.

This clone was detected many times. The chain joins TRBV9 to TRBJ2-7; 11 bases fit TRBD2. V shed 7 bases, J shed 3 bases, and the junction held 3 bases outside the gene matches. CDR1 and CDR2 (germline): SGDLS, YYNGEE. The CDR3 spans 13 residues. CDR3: CASGSGRVYEQYF. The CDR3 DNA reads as TGTGCCAGCGGTAGCGGGAGGGTCTACGAGCAGTACTTC.

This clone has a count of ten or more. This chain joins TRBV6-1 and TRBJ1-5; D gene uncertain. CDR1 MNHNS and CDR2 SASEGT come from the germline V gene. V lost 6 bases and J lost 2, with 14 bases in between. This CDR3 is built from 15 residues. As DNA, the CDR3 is TGTGCCAGCAGGGATGGAGTTTGGGGCAATCAGCCCCAGCATTTT. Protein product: CASRDGVWGNQPQHF.

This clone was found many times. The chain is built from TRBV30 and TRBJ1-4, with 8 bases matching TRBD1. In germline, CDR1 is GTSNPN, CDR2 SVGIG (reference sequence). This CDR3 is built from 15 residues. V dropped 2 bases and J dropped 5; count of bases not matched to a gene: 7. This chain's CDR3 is CAWSLTGGGNEKLFF. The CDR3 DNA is TGTGCCTGGAGTCTAACAGGGGGAGGCAATGAAAAACTGTTTTTT.

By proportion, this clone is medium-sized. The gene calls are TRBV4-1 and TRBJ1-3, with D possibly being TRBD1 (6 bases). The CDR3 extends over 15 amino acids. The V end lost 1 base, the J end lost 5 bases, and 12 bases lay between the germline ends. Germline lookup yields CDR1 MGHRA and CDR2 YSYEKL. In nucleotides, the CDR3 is TGCGCCAGCAGCCAAGGGCATGGGGGCAGAAACACCATATATTTT. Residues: CASSQGHGGRNTIYF.